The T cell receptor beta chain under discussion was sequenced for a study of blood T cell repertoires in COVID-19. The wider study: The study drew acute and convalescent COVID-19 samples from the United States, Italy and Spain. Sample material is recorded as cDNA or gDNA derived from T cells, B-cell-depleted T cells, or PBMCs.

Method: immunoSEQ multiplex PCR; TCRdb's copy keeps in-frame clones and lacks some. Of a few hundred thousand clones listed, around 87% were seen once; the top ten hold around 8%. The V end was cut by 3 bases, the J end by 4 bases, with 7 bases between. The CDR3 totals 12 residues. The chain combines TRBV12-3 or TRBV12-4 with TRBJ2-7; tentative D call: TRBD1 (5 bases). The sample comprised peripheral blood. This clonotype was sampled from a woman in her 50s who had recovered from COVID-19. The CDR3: CASSFQGYEQYF. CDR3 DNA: TGTGCCAGCAGTTTCCAGGGATACGAGCAGTACTTC.